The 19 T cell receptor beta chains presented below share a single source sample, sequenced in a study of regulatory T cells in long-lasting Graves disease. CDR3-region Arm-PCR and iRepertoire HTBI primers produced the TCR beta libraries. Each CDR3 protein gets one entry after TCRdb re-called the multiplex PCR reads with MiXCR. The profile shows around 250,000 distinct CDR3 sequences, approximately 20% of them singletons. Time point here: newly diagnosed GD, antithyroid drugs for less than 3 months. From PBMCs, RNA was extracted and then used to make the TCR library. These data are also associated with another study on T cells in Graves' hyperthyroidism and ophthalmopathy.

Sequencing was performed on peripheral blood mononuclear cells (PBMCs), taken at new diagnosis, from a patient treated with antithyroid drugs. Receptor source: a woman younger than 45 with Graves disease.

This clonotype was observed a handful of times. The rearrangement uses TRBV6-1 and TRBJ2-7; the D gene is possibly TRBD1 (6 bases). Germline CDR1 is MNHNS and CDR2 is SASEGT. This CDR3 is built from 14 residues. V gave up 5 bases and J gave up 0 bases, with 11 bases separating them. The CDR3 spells CASSSRDNSYEQYF. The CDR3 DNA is TGTGCCAGCAGTAGCCGGGACAACTCCTACGAGCAGTACTTC.

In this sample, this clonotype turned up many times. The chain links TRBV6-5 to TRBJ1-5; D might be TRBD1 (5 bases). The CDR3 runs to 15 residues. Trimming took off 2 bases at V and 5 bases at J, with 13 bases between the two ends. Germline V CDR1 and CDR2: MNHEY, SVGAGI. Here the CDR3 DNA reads TGTGCCAGCAGTTACCGCGGGACTGGGGATCAGCCCCAGCATTTT. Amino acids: CASSYRGTGDQPQHF.

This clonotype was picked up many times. This CDR3 reads CASSPDGVSGNTIYF. The CDR3 DNA sequence: TGTGCCAGCTCACCAGACGGCGTCTCTGGAAACACCATATATTTT. The rearrangement joins TRBV18 to TRBJ1-3; D gene uncertain. Trimming stripped 2 bases from V and 0 bases from J, with 8 bases between. CDR3 length equals 15 residues. Germline V gives CDR1 KGHSH, CDR2 LQKENI.

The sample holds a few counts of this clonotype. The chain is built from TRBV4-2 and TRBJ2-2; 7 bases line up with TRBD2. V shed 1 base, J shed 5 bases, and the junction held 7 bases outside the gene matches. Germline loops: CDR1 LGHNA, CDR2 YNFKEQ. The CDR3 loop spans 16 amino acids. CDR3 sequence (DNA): TGTGCCAGCAGCCAAGTGGGGACTATAGGTACCGGGGAGCTGTTTTTT. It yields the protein CASSQVGTIGTGELFF.

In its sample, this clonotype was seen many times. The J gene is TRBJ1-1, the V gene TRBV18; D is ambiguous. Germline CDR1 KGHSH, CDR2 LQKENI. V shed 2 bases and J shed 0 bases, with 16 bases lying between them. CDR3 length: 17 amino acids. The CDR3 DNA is TGTGCCAGCTCACCAGGGTTCTCTGGAGGAGTGAACACTGAAGCTTTCTTT. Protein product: CASSPGFSGGVNTEAFF. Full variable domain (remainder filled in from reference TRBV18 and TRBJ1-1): NAGVMQNPRHLVRRRGQEARLRCSPMKGHSHVYWYRQLPEEGLKFMVYLQKENIIDESGMPKERFSAEFPKEGPSILRIQQVVRGDSAAYFCASSPGFSGGVNTEAFFGQGTRLTVV.

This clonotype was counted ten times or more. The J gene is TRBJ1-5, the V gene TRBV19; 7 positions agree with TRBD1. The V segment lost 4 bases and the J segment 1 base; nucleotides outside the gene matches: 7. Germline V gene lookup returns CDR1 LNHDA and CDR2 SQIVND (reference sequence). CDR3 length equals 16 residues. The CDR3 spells CASSNPGQTSNQPQHF. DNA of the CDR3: TGTGCCAGTAGTAACCCGGGACAGACGAGCAATCAGCCCCAGCATTTT.

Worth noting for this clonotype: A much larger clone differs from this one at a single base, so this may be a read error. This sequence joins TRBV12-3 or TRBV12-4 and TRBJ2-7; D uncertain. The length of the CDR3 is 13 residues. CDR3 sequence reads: CASSLYSSYERYF. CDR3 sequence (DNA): TGTGCCAGCAGTTTGTACAGTAGCTACGAGCGGTACTTC.

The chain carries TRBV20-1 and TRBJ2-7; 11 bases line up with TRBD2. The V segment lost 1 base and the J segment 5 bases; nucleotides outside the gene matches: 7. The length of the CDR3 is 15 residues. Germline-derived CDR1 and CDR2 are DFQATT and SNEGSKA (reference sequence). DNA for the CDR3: TGCAGTGCTAGAGTCACTAGCGGGAGAAGAAACGAGCAGTACTTC. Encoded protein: CSARVTSGRRNEQYF.

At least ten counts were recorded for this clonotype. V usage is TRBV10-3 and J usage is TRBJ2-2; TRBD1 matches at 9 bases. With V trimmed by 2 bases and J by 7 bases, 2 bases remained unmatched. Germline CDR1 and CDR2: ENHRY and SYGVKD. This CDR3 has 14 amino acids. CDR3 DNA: TGTGCCATCAGTGAGGACAGGGGGAGCGGGGAGCTGTTTTTT. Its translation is CAISEDRGSGELFF.

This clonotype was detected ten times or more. CDR3 sequence (DNA): TGTGCCAGCTTCCCGGGGAGCGGCACCGGGGAGCTGTTTTTT. This encodes CASFPGSGTGELFF. The J gene is TRBJ2-2, the V gene TRBV5-4; D may be TRBD2 (5 bases). The CDR3 sequence is 14 residues long. Germline values: CDR1 SGHNT, CDR2 YYREEE (reference sequence). V lost 7 bases to trimming and J lost 4 bases, with 14 bases between them.

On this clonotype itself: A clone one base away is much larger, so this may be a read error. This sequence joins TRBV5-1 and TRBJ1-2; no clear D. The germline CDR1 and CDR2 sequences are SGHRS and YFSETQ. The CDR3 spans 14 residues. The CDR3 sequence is CASSLSQISYAYTF. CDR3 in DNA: TGTGCCAGCAGTCTTTCACAGATTAGCTATGCCTACACCTTC.

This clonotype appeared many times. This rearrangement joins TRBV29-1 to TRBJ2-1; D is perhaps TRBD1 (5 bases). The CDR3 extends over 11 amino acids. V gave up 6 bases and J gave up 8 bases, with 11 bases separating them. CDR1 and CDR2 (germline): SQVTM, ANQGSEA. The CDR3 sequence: CSVSWGYEQFF. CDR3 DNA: TGCAGCGTCTCCTGGGGCTATGAGCAGTTCTTC.

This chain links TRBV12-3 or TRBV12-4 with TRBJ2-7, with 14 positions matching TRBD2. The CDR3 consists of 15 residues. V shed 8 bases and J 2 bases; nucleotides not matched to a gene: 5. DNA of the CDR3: TGTGCCAGCGGGGGACTAGCGGGGGCCGCCTACGAGCAGTACTTC. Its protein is CASGGLAGAAYEQYF.

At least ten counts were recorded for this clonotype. In nucleotides, the CDR3 is TGTGCCAGCAGCCTACAGCCTATTCCGGGAAGCCCCATATATTTT. It encodes CASSLQPIPGSPIYF. The chain couples TRBV7-9 to TRBJ1-3; D uncertain. Germline-derived CDR1 and CDR2 are SEHNR and FQNEAQ (reference sequence). V was clipped by 5 bases and J by 11 bases, with 22 bases between them. CDR3 size: 15 residues.

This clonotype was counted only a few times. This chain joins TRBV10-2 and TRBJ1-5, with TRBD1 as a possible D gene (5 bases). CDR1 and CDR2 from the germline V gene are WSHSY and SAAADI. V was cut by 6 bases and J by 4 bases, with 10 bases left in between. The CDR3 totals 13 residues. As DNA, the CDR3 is TGCGCCAGCAGGGAAGGGGCGAATCAGCCCCAGCATTTT. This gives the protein CASREGANQPQHF.

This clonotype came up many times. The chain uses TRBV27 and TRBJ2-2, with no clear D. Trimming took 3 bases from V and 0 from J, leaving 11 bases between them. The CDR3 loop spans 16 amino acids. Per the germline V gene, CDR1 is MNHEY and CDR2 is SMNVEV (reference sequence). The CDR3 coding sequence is TGTGCCAGCAGTTTGATTAACACCGCGAACACCGGGGAGCTGTTTTTT. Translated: CASSLINTANTGELFF.

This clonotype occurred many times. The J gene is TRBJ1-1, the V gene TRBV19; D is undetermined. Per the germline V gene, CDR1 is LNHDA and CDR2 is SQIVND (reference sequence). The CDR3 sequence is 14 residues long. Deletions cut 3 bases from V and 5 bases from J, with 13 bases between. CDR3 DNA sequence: TGTGCCAGTAGTATTTCTTCGGGAGTGACTGAAGCTTTCTTT. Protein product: CASSISSGVTEAFF.

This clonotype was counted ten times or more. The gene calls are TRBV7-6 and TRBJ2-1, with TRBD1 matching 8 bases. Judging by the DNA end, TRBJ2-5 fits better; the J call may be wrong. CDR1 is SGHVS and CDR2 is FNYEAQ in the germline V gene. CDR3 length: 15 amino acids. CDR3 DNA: TGTGCCAGCAGCCCACGGACAGGGAGAGTGGAGACCCAGTACTTC. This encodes CASSPRTGRVETQYF.

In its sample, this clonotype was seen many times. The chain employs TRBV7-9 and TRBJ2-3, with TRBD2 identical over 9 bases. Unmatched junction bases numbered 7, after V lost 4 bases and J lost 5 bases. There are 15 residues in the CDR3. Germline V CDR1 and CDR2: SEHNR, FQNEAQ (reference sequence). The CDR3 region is CASSSPGLARDTQYF. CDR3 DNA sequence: TGTGCCAGCAGCTCTCCGGGACTAGCAAGAGATACGCAGTATTTT.